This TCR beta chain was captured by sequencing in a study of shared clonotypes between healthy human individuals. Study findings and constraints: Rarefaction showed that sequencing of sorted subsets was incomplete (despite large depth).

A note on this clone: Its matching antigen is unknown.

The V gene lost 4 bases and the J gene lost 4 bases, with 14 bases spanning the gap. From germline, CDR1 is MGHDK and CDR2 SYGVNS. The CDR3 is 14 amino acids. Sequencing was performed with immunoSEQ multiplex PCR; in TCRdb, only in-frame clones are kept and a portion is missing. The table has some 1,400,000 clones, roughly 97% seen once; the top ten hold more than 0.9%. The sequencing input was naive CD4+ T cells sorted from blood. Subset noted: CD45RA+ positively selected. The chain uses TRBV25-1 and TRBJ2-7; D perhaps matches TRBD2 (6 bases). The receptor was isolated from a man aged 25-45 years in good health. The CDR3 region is CASSVTSGRYEQYF. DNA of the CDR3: TGTGCCAGCAGTGTGACTAGTGGAAGGTACGAGCAGTACTTC.